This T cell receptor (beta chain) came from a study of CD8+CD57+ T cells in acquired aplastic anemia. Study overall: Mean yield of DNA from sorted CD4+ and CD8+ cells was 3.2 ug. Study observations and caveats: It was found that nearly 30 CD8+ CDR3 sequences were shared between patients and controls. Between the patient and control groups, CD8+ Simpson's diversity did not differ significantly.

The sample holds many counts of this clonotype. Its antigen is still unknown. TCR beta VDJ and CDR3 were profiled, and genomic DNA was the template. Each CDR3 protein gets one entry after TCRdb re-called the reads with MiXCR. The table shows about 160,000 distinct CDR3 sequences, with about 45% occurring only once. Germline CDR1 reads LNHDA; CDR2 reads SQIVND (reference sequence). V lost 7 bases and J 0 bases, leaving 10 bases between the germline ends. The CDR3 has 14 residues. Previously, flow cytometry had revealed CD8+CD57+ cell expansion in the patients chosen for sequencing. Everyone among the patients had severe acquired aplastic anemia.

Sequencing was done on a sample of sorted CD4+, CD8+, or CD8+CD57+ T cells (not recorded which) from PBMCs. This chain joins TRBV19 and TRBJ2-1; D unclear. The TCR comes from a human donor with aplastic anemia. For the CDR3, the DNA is TGTGCCAGTAAGTCTGAGGTCTCCTACAATGAGCAGTTCTTC. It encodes CASKSEVSYNEQFF.